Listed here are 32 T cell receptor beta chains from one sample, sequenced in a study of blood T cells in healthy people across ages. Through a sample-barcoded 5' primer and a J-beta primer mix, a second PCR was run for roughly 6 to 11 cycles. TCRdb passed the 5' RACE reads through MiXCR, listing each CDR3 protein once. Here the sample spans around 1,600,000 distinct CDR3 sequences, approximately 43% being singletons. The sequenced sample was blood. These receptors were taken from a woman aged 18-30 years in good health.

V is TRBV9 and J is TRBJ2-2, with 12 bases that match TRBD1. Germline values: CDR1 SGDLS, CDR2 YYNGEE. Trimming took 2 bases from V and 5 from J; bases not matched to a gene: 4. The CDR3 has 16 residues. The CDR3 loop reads CASSVLGQGATGELFF. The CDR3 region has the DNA TGTGCCAGCAGCGTCTTGGGACAGGGGGCAACCGGGGAGCTGTTTTTT.

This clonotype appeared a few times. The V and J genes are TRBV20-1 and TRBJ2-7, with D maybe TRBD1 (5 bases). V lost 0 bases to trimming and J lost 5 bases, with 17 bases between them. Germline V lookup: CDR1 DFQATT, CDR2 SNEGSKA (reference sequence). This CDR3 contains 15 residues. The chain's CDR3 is CSARDRRKGQNEQYF. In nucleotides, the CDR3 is TGCAGTGCTAGAGATAGGCGAAAAGGACAAAACGAGCAGTACTTC.

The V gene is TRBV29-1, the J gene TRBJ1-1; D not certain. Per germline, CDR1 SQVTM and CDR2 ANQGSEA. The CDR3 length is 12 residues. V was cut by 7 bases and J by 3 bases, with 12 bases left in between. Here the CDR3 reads CSASRVDTEAFF. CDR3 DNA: TGCAGCGCCTCGCGGGTGGACACTGAAGCTTTCTTT. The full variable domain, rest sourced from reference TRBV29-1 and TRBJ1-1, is SAVISQKPSRDICQRGTSLTIQCQVDSQVTMMFWYRQQPGQSLTLIATANQGSEATYESGFVIDKFPISRPNLTFSTLTVSNMSPEDSSIYLCSASRVDTEAFFGQGTRLTVV.

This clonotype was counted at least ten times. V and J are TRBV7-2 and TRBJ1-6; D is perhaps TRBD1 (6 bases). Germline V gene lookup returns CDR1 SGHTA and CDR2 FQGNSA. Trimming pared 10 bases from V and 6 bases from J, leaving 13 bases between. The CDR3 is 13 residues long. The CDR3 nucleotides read TGTGCCATAAGGGGGGTTGTTAATTCACCCCTCCACTTT. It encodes CAIRGVVNSPLHF. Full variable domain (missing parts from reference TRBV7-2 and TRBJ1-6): GAGVSQSPSNKVTEKGKDVELRCDPISGHTALYWYRQSLGQGLEFLIYFQGNSAPDKSGLPSDRFSAERTGGSVSTLTIQRTQQEDSAVYLCAIRGVVNSPLHFGNGTRLTVT.

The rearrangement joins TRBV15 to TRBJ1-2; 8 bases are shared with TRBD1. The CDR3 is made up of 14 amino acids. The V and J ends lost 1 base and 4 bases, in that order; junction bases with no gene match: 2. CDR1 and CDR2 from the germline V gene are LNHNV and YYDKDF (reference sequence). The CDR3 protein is CATSRGTGSYGYTF. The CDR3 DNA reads TGTGCCACCAGCAGAGGGACAGGGAGCTATGGCTACACCTTC.

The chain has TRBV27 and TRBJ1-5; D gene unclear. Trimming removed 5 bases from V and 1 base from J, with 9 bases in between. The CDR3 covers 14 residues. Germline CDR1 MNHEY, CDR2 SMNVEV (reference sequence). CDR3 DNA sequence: TGTGCCAGCAGTCTCGGGTGGAGCAATCAGCCCCAGCATTTT. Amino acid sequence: CASSLGWSNQPQHF.

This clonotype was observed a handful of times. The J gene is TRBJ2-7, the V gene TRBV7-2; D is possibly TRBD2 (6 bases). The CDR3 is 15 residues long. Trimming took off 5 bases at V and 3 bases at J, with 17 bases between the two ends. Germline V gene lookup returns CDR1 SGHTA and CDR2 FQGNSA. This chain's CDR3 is CASSPTRDFRYEQYF. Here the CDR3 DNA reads TGTGCCAGCAGCCCTACACGGGACTTCCGCTACGAGCAGTACTTC.

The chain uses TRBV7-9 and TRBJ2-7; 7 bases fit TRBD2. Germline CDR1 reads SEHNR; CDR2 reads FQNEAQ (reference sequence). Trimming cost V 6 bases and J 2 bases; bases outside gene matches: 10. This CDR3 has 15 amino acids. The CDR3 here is CASRQSGNNAYEQYF. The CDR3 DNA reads TGTGCCAGCAGACAAAGCGGGAACAATGCCTACGAGCAGTACTTC.

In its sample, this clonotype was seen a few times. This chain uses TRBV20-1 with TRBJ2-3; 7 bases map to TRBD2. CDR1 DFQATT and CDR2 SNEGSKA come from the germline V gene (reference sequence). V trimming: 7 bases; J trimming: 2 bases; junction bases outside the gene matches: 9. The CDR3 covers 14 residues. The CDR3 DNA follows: TGCAGTGGCATTAGCGGGCAGACCACAGATACGCAGTATTTT. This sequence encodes CSGISGQTTDTQYF.

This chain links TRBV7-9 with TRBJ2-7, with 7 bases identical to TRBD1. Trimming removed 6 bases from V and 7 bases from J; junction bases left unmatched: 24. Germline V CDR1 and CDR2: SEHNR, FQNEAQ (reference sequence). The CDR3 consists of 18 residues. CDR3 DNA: TGTGCCAGCAGTCCAACCCGAATGACAGGGTTCGGGAAAAGGGAGCAGTACTTC. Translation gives CASSPTRMTGFGKREQYF.

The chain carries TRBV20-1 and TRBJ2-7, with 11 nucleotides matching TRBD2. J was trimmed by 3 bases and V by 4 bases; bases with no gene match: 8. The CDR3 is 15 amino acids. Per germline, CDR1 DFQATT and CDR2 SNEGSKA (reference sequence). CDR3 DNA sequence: TGCAGTGCTATAAAAGGGACTAGCGGAGTCTACGAGCAGTACTTC. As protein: CSAIKGTSGVYEQYF.

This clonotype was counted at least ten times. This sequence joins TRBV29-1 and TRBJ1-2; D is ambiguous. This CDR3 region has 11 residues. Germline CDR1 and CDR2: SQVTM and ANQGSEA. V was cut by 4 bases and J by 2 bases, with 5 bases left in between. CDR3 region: CSVGENYGYTF. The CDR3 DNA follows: TGCAGCGTTGGGGAAAACTATGGCTACACCTTC.

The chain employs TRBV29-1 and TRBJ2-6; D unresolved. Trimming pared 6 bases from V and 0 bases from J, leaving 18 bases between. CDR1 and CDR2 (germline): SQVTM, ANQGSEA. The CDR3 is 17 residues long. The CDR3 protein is CSVVPSTGPSGANVLTF. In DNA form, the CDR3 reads TGCAGCGTGGTCCCTTCGACTGGTCCCTCTGGGGCCAACGTCCTGACTTTC. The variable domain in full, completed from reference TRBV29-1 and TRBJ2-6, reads SAVISQKPSRDICQRGTSLTIQCQVDSQVTMMFWYRQQPGQSLTLIATANQGSEATYESGFVIDKFPISRPNLTFSTLTVSNMSPEDSSIYLCSVVPSTGPSGANVLTFGAGSRLTVL.

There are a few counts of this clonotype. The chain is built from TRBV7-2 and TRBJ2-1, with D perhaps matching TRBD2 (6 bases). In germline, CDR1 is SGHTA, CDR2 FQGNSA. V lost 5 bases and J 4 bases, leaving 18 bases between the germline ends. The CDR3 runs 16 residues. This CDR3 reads CASSPRGRWAYNEQFF. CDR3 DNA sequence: TGTGCCAGCAGCCCCCGGGGGAGGTGGGCATACAATGAGCAGTTCTTC.

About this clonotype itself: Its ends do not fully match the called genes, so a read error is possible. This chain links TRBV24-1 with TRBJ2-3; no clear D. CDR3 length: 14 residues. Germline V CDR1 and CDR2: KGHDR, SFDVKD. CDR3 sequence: CATSDLGGKDAQYF. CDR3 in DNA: TGTGCCACCAGTGATCTGGGTGGGAAAGATGCGCAGTATTTT.

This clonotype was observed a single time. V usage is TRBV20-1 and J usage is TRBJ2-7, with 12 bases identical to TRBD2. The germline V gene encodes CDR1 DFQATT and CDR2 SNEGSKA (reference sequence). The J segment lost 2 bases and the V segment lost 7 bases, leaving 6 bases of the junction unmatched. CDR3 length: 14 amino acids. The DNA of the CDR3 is TGCAGTGTGGGGTCTAGCGGGAGGGCCTACGAGCAGTACTTC. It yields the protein CSVGSSGRAYEQYF.

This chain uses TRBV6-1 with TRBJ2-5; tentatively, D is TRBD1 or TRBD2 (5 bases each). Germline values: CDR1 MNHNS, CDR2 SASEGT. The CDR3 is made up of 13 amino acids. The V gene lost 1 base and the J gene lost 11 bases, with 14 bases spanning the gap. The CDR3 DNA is TGTGCCAGCAGTGAAGGGGGCTTGGGGGAGCAGTACTTC. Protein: CASSEGGLGEQYF.

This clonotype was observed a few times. CDR3: CATSREGSARDTQYF. The CDR3 DNA follows: TGTGCCACCAGCAGAGAAGGATCCGCGAGGGATACGCAGTATTTT. The chain carries TRBV15 and TRBJ2-3; D ambiguous. The CDR3 covers 15 residues. Germline CDR1 reads LNHNV; CDR2 reads YYDKDF (reference sequence). Trimming pared 0 bases from V and 6 bases from J, leaving 13 bases between.

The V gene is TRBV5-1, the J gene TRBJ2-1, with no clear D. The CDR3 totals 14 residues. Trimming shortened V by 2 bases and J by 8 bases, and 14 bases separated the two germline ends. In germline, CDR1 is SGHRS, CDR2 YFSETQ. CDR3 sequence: CASSFMDRLDEQFF. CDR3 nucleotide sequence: TGCGCCAGCAGCTTTATGGACCGTCTTGATGAGCAGTTCTTC.

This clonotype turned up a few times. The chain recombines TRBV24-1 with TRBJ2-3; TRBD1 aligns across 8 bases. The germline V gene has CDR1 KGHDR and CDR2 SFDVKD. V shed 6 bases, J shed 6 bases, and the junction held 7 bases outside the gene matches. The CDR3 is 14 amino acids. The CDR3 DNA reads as TGTGCCACCAGTCCCGGGACAGGCTCGGATACGCAGTATTTT. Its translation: CATSPGTGSDTQYF.

The CDR3 sequence: CASSQDIGGTDTQYF. In DNA, the CDR3 is TGCGCCAGCAGCCAAGATATAGGGGGCACAGATACGCAGTATTTT. The J gene is TRBJ2-3, the V gene TRBV4-3, with D possibly being TRBD1 (5 bases). Germline loops: CDR1 LGHNA, CDR2 YSLEER. CDR3 length equals 15 residues. Trimming took off 0 bases at V and 1 base at J, with 8 bases between the two ends.

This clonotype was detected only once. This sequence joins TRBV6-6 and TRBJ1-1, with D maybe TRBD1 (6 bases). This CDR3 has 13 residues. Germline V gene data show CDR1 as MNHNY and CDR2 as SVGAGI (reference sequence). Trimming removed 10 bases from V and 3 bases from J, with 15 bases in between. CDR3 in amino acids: CATRVGGDTEAFF. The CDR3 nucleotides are TGTGCCACCAGGGTAGGGGGGGACACTGAAGCTTTCTTT.

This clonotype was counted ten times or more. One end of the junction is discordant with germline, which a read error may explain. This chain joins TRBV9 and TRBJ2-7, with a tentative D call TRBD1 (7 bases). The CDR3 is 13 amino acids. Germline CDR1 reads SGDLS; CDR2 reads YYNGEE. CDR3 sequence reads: CASSGGTAYEQYF. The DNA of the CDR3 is TGCGCCAGCAGCGGAGGGACAGCCTACGAGCAGTACTTC.

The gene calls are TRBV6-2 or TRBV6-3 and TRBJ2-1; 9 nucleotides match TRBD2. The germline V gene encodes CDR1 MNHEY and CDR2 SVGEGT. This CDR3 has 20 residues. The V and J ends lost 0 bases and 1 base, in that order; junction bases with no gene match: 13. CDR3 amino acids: CASSYSISRGGGVSYNEQFF. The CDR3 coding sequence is TGTGCCAGCAGTTACTCGATTTCACGCGGGGGGGGAGTTTCCTACAATGAGCAGTTCTTC.

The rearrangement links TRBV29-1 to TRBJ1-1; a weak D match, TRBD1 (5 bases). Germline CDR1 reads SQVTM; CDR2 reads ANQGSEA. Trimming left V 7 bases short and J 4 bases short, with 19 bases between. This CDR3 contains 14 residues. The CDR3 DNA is TGCAGCGCACGAACGGCAGGGTTGAGCACTGAAGCTTTCTTT. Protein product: CSARTAGLSTEAFF.

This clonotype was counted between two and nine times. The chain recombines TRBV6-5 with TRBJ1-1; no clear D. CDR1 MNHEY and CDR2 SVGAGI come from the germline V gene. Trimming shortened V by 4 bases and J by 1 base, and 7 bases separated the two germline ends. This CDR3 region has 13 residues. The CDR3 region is CASSFHGNTEAFF. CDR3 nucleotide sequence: TGTGCCAGCAGTTTTCACGGGAACACTGAAGCTTTCTTT.

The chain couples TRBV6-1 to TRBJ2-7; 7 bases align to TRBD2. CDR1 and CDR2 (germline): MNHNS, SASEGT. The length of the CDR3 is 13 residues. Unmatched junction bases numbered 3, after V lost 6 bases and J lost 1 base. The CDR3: CASRGRVSYEQYF. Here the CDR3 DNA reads TGTGCCAGCAGAGGGAGGGTGTCCTACGAGCAGTACTTC.

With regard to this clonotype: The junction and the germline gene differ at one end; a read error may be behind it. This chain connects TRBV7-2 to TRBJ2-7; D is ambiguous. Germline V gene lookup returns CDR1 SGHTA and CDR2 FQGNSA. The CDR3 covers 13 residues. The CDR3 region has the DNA TGTGCCGGCAGCTTAGAACGAGCAACCGAGCAGTACTTC. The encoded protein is CAGSLERATEQYF.

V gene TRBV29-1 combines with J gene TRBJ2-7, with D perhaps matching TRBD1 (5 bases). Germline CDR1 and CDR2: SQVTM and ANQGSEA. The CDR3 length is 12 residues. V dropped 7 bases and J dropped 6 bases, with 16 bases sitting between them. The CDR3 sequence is CSANRRGGEQYF. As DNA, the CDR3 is TGCAGCGCCAACAGGCGCGGTGGCGAGCAGTACTTC.

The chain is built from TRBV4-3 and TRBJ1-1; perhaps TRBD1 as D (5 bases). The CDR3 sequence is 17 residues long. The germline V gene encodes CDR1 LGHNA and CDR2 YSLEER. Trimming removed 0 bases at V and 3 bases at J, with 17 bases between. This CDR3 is CASSQEVAGKADTEAFF. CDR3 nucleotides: TGCGCCAGCAGCCAAGAAGTCGCAGGGAAGGCGGACACTGAAGCTTTCTTT.

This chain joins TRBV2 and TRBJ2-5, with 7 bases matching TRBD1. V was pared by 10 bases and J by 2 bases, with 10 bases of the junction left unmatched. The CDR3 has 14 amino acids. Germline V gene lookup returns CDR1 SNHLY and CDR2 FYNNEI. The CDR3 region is CATEIGTAQETQYF. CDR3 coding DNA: TGTGCCACAGAAATAGGGACAGCTCAAGAGACCCAGTACTTC.

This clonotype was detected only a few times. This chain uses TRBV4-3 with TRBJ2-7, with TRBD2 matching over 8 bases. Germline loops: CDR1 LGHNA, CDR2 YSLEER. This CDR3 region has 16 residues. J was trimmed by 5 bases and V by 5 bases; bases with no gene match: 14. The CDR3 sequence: CASSTTIAGMKHEQYF. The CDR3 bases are TGCGCCAGCAGCACCACTATAGCGGGAATGAAACACGAGCAGTACTTC.